This T cell receptor (beta chain) was identified in a study of glioma-infiltrating T cells. TCR alpha and beta CDR3 regions were amplified from RNA using iRepertoire nested multiplex PCR. TCRdb analysed the multiplex PCR reads with MiXCR anew, one entry per CDR3 protein. The sample contains 93,000 or so distinct CDR3 sequences, under 30% of which appear only once. CDR3 length: 12 amino acids. V was trimmed by 2 bases and J by 3 bases, leaving 4 bases between them. Germline CDR1 and CDR2: MNHNY and SVGAGI (reference sequence). This clonotype was counted ten times or more. A single base separates this from a much larger clone, so it may be a read error.

Input material: glioma tissue, nonneoplastic brain tissue, or PBMCs (not recorded which). The chain combines TRBV6-6 with TRBJ1-1; D unclear. The source of this sequence is a human donor with low-grade glioma or glioblastoma, undergoing nonglioma brain surgery, or in good health (not recorded which). The CDR3 loop reads CASSYVDTEAFF. CDR3 coding DNA: TGTGCCAGCAGTTACGTGGACACTGAAGCTTTCTTT.